The next 23 T cell receptor beta chains were all read from a single sample in a study of Ad26.COV2.S vaccination and SARS-CoV-2 variants. This sample's treatment: around 19 received Ad26.COV2.S at low or high dose, single or two shots; 5 received placebo; per-sample allocation not given. Samples were taken on day 63 after the first vaccine or placebo injection. The repertoire was sequenced with immunoSEQ multiplex PCR; TCRdb's copy has only in-frame clones and lacks some. The sample includes some 340,000 clones, roughly 80% seen only once; the top ten take roughly 2%. The sample was peripheral blood, taken in a trial of Ad26.COV2.S vaccine versus placebo. The receptors were gathered from a person aged 18 to 65 who received the Ad26.COV2.S COVID-19 vaccine or a placebo.

The chain recombines TRBV2 with TRBJ2-7, with D unclear. With 1 base removed from V and 2 bases from J, the gap between germline ends came to 9 bases. The CDR3 sequence is 14 residues long. CDR1 is SNHLY and CDR2 is FYNNEI in the germline V gene. This chain's CDR3 is CASSEGGVTYEQYF. Here the CDR3 DNA reads TGTGCCAGCAGTGAAGGTGGGGTAACCTACGAGCAGTACTTC.

The V call is TRBV5-1, the J call TRBJ1-5, with TRBD1 identical over 10 bases. The germline V gene encodes CDR1 SGHRS and CDR2 YFSETQ. The junction had 2 bases not matched to a gene; V was cut back by 0 bases and J by 5 bases. The CDR3 length is 15 residues. CDR3 region: CASSLGTGGYQPQHF. The DNA of the CDR3 is TGCGCCAGCAGCTTGGGGACAGGGGGTTATCAGCCCCAGCATTTT.

The gene calls are TRBV28 and TRBJ1-2, with D unclear. V lost 1 base and J lost 6, with 21 bases in between. The CDR3 totals 17 residues. Per the germline V gene, CDR1 is MDHEN and CDR2 is SYDVKM. The CDR3 spells CASSLLTLRRNRDGYTF. As DNA, the CDR3 is TGTGCCAGCAGTTTATTAACCCTTCGTCGGAATAGAGATGGCTACACCTTC.

The chain employs TRBV9 and TRBJ2-7, with D unresolved. CDR1 is SGDLS, CDR2 YYNGEE, per germline. V lost 0 bases and J 3 bases, leaving 10 bases between the germline ends. The CDR3 length is 14 residues. The CDR3 nucleotides read TGTGCCAGCAGCGTAGGCGATGTAAACTACGAGCAGTACTTC. Translated, it gives CASSVGDVNYEQYF.

This clone has only one observation. This sequence joins TRBV6-5 and TRBJ1-3; no reliable D call. The ends were cut back, 9 bases at V and 0 bases at J, with 9 bases in the middle. CDR3 size: 13 residues. Germline V gene sequence: CDR1 MNHEY, CDR2 SVGAGI. The CDR3 protein is CASRLDSGNTIYF. The CDR3 coding sequence is TGTGCCAGTCGTTTAGACTCTGGAAACACCATATATTTT.

This clone was picked up many times. The CDR3 DNA reads as TGTGCCAGCAGAGGGACAGGGGATAAACTGTTTTTT. It translates to CASRGTGDKLFF. V usage is TRBV2 and J usage is TRBJ1-4; 10 nucleotides align to TRBD1. Trimming at V came to 6 bases and at J to 11 bases, leaving 3 bases not matched to a gene. Germline-derived CDR1 and CDR2 are SNHLY and FYNNEI. This CDR3 region has 12 residues.

The rearrangement joins TRBV5-1 to TRBJ1-1, with D perhaps matching TRBD1 (5 bases). CDR1 SGHRS and CDR2 YFSETQ come from the germline V gene. Deletions cut 2 bases from V and 2 bases from J, with 10 bases between. CDR3 length: 14 residues. DNA for the CDR3: TGCGCCAGCAGCTTCGGGACCCATAACACTGAAGCTTTCTTT. Translated: CASSFGTHNTEAFF.

The genes are TRBV7-6 and TRBJ2-3; a possible D gene is TRBD1 (6 bases). The germline gives CDR1 SGHVS, CDR2 FNYEAQ. V was pared by 1 base and J by 1 base, with 9 bases between. The CDR3 length is 15 residues. CDR3 protein: CASSLVTGRTDTQYF. In nucleotides, the CDR3 is TGTGCCAGCAGCTTAGTGACAGGTCGCACAGATACGCAGTATTTT. The full variable domain, rest sourced from reference TRBV7-6 and TRBJ2-3, is GAGVSQSPRYKVTKRGQDVALRCDPISGHVSLYWYRQALGQGPEFLTYFNYEAQQDKSGLPNDRFSAERPEGSISTLTIQRTEQRDSAMYRCASSLVTGRTDTQYFGPGTRLTVL.

DNA for the CDR3: TGCGCCAGCAGCTTGGTGGCGACCTACGAGCAGTACTTC. Translated: CASSLVATYEQYF. The chain uses TRBV5-1 and TRBJ2-7, with no clear D. Germline CDR1 is SGHRS and CDR2 is YFSETQ. The CDR3 is 13 amino acids. V lost 0 bases and J lost 2, with 6 bases in between.

The genes are TRBV3-1 (or the pseudogene TRBV3-2) and TRBJ2-7, with 7 bases fitting TRBD1. Germline values: CDR1 LGHDT, CDR2 YNNKEL (reference sequence). V gave up 4 bases and J gave up 2 bases; unmatched junction bases: 8. This CDR3 is built from 15 residues. The chain's CDR3 is CASSRWDSATYEQYF. The DNA of the CDR3 is TGTGCCAGCAGCCGTTGGGACAGCGCTACCTACGAGCAGTACTTC.

The chain carries TRBV3-1 (or the pseudogene TRBV3-2) and TRBJ2-1, with D maybe TRBD2 (6 bases). Trimming removed 4 bases from V and 10 bases from J, with 11 bases in between. Per germline, CDR1 LGHDT and CDR2 YNNKEL (reference sequence). This CDR3 contains 12 residues. The CDR3 sequence: CASSPFGREQFF. CDR3 nucleotide sequence: TGTGCCAGCAGCCCCTTCGGGAGAGAGCAGTTCTTC.

This chain uses TRBV5-1 with TRBJ2-2; D is undetermined. V gave up 0 bases and J gave up 11 bases, with 5 bases separating them. Germline V gives CDR1 SGHRS, CDR2 YFSETQ. The CDR3 has 11 residues. The chain's CDR3 is CASSLGEELFF. The CDR3 DNA reads as TGCGCCAGCAGCTTGGGCGAAGAGCTGTTTTTT.

CDR3 amino acids: CASSVGELQPQHF. CDR3 nucleotide sequence: TGTGCCAGCAGCGTTGGGGAACTTCAGCCCCAGCATTTT. V usage is TRBV9 and J usage is TRBJ1-5; no firm D call. Per germline, CDR1 SGDLS and CDR2 YYNGEE. Trimming took off 2 bases at V and 6 bases at J, with 9 bases between the two ends. The length of the CDR3 is 13 residues.

The chain recombines TRBV27 with TRBJ1-2, with TRBD1 as a possible D gene (5 bases). This CDR3 is 13 amino acids long. V was clipped by 5 bases and J by 3 bases, with 10 bases between them. Germline lookup yields CDR1 MNHEY and CDR2 SMNVEV (reference sequence). CDR3 DNA sequence: TGTGCCAGCAGTGTAGACAGTTACTATGGCTACACCTTC. Protein product: CASSVDSYYGYTF.

The rearrangement joins TRBV7-7 to TRBJ2-1; D not certain. The CDR3 has 15 amino acids. Germline V gives CDR1 SSHAT, CDR2 FNYEAQ (reference sequence). V was pared by 2 bases and J by 0 bases, with 8 bases between. The CDR3 DNA reads TGTGCCAGCAGCTTAATAGCTAGCTCCTACAATGAGCAGTTCTTC. This translates into CASSLIASSYNEQFF. The complete variable domain, with remaining parts taken from reference TRBV7-7 and TRBJ2-1, reads GAGVSQSPRYKVTKRGQDVTLRCDPISSHATLYWYQQALGQGPEFLTYFNYEAQPDKSGLPSDRFSAERPEGSISTLTIQRTEQRDSAMYRCASSLIASSYNEQFFGPGTRLTVL.

This chain connects TRBV5-1 to TRBJ1-4; D is undetermined. V lost 1 base and J lost 3, with 13 bases in between. CDR1 is SGHRS and CDR2 is YFSETQ in the germline V gene. This CDR3 contains 16 residues. CDR3 nucleotides: TGCGCCAGCAGCTTGAACTACCTGGCGGCTAATGAAAAACTGTTTTTT. Translated, it gives CASSLNYLAANEKLFF.

This rearrangement joins TRBV28 to TRBJ2-1; 7 bases line up with TRBD1. The CDR3 loop spans 15 amino acids. V lost 3 bases, J lost 6 bases, and 8 bases stayed unmatched. From germline, CDR1 is MDHEN and CDR2 SYDVKM. The CDR3 loop is CASSFPGQRFNEQFF. The DNA for the CDR3 is TGTGCCAGCAGTTTCCCGGGACAGCGGTTCAATGAGCAGTTCTTC.

Note on this clone: This sequence may be a read error, since a much larger clone differs from it by one base. The DNA for the CDR3 is TGTGCCAGCAGCTTGGACGGGGGCACTGAAGCTTTCTTT. It translates to CASSLDGGTEAFF. The V gene is TRBV5-4, the J gene TRBJ1-1; a weak D match, TRBD1 (5 bases). Trimming left V 0 bases short and J 4 bases short, with 7 bases between. Germline loops: CDR1 SGHNT, CDR2 YYREEE (reference sequence). This CDR3 contains 13 residues.

This chain uses TRBV6-5 with TRBJ1-2, with 7 bases identical to TRBD1. CDR1 is MNHEY, CDR2 SVGAGI, per germline. The CDR3 covers 14 residues. The ends lost 6 bases at V and 2 bases at J; junction bases unmatched: 6. The CDR3 DNA follows: TGTGCCAGCAGGCTGACAGGGTCCAACTATGGCTACACCTTC. Protein: CASRLTGSNYGYTF.

The rearrangement uses TRBV5-1 and TRBJ1-1; weak D call: TRBD1 (5 bases). The V end was cut by 0 bases, the J end by 1 base, with 7 bases between. The CDR3 has 14 amino acids. Germline CDR1 is SGHRS and CDR2 is YFSETQ. The CDR3 protein is CASSLVGANTEAFF. CDR3 coding DNA: TGCGCCAGCAGCTTGGTCGGGGCGAACACTGAAGCTTTCTTT.

The V and J genes are TRBV4-1 and TRBJ1-2, with 7 bases fitting TRBD1. Trimming took 0 bases from V and 5 from J; bases not matched to a gene: 3. This CDR3 comprises 14 residues. Germline V gene lookup returns CDR1 MGHRA and CDR2 YSYEKL. The CDR3 protein is CASSQDTGDYGYTF. The CDR3, as DNA: TGCGCCAGCAGCCAAGATACAGGGGATTATGGCTACACCTTC.

The chain couples TRBV28 to TRBJ2-7; 10 bases fit TRBD1. The CDR3 spans 15 residues. The trim removed 3 bases at V and 3 bases at J, leaving 5 bases unmatched. CDR1 and CDR2 from the germline V gene are MDHEN and SYDVKM. CDR3 sequence reads: CASSFFGDRGYEQYF. CDR3 nucleotide sequence: TGTGCCAGCAGTTTCTTCGGGGACAGGGGCTACGAGCAGTACTTC.

The J gene is TRBJ2-3, the V gene TRBV24-1, with D hard to call. The V end lost 4 bases, the J end lost 2 bases, and 9 bases lay between the germline ends. Germline V CDR1 and CDR2: KGHDR, SFDVKD. The CDR3 covers 14 residues. CDR3 nucleotides: TGTGCCACCAGTGAGCCCGGACCCACAGATACGCAGTATTTT. Protein product: CATSEPGPTDTQYF.